These 31 T cell receptor beta chains came from one sample sequenced in a study of Ad26.COV2.S vaccination and SARS-CoV-2 variants. Data came from immunoSEQ multiplex PCR; TCRdb stores just in-frame clones and leaves some out. Altogether about 400,000 clones are present, approximately 87% being singletons, with the ten largest covering about 3.6%. Treatment in this sample: roughly 19 received Ad26.COV2.S at low or high dose, single or two shots; roughly five received placebo; per-sample allocation not given. On day 63 after the first injection, vaccine and placebo recipients gave samples. Sample: peripheral blood, taken in a trial of Ad26.COV2.S vaccine versus placebo. Receptor source: a person between 18 and 60 years old who received the Ad26.COV2.S COVID-19 vaccine or a placebo.

The chain uses TRBV6-5 and TRBJ1-6, with a possible D match to TRBD1 (6 bases). Per germline, CDR1 MNHEY and CDR2 SVGAGI. This CDR3 region has 13 residues. Trimming took off 11 bases at V and 9 bases at J, with 17 bases between the two ends. As DNA, the CDR3 is TGTGCCTGCCTCCGGGACAATAGTTCACCCCTCCACTTT. It encodes CACLRDNSSPLHF.

This sequence joins TRBV18 and TRBJ2-2, with a tentative D call TRBD1 (5 bases). The CDR3 is 13 amino acids. The ends were cut back, 1 base at V and 5 bases at J, with 5 bases in the middle. The germline V gene has CDR1 KGHSH and CDR2 LQKENI. CDR3 protein: CASSPQGTGELFF. The DNA of the CDR3 is TGTGCCAGCTCACCACAGGGGACCGGGGAGCTGTTTTTT.

In this sample, this clone turned up once. V is TRBV6-2 or TRBV6-3 and J is TRBJ2-7; 7 nucleotides line up with TRBD1. V lost 6 bases, J lost 4 bases, and 3 bases stayed unmatched. The CDR3 spans 12 residues. Germline CDR1 is MNHEY and CDR2 is SVGEGT. The CDR3 region is CASSGTVYEQYF. As DNA, the CDR3 is TGTGCCAGCAGCGGGACAGTATACGAGCAGTACTTC.

The chain recombines TRBV12-2 with TRBJ1-3. TRBV12-2 is listed as a pseudogene. The CDR3 is made up of 16 amino acids. Here the CDR3 reads CASRLPGQLAGNTIYF. The CDR3 nucleotides are TGTGCAAGTCGCTTACCGGGCCAGCTGGCTGGAAACACCATATATTTT.

The V call is TRBV3-1 (or the pseudogene TRBV3-2), the J call TRBJ1-1, with TRBD1 as a possible D gene (5 bases). CDR3 length: 14 residues. Germline loops: CDR1 LGHDT, CDR2 YNNKEL (reference sequence). With 4 bases removed from V and 1 base from J, the gap between germline ends came to 10 bases. In DNA, the CDR3 is TGTGCCAGCAGCCTTTTGACAGCGAACACTGAAGCTTTCTTT. This sequence encodes CASSLLTANTEAFF.

The chain is built from TRBV6-5 and TRBJ1-2; D gene ambiguous. The CDR3 is made up of 16 amino acids. Trimming cost V 4 bases and J 7 bases, with 22 bases left between them. CDR1 and CDR2 (germline): MNHEY, SVGAGI. The CDR3 coding sequence is TGTGCCAGCAGTTCTCGTGAAAACCCAGGCGCGAGTGGCTACACCTTC. This sequence encodes CASSSRENPGASGYTF.

J is TRBJ2-6 and V is TRBV9, with D possibly matching TRBD2 (5 bases). This CDR3 contains 16 residues. CDR1 and CDR2 (germline): SGDLS, YYNGEE. Trimming took 4 bases from V and 0 from J, leaving 11 bases between them. The CDR3 nucleotides read TGTGCCAGCAGCCCGAGGGCTATCTCTGGGGCCAACGTCCTGACTTTC. It translates to CASSPRAISGANVLTF. The full variable domain, in which reference TRBV9 and TRBJ2-6 provide the parts outside the CDR3, is DSGVTQTPKHLITATGQRVTLRCSPRSGDLSVYWYQQSLDQGLQFLIQYYNGEERAKGNILERFSAQQFPDLHSELNLSSLELGDSALYFCASSPRAISGANVLTFGAGSRLTVL.

J is TRBJ2-1 and V is TRBV11-3; 8 positions match TRBD1. This CDR3 contains 15 residues. Trimming took 2 bases from V and 7 from J; bases not matched to a gene: 7. Germline values: CDR1 SGHNT, CDR2 YENEEA. CDR3 nucleotides: TGTGCCAGCAGCTTATCCCGGGACAGGTATAATGAGCAGTTCTTC. Protein sequence: CASSLSRDRYNEQFF.

This rearrangement joins TRBV6-5 to TRBJ2-1, with unresolved D. The CDR3 totals 14 residues. The germline gives CDR1 MNHEY, CDR2 SVGAGI. Trimming removed 2 bases at V and 8 bases at J, with 13 bases between. Written as DNA, the CDR3 is TGTGCCAGCAGTTACACGGTTTCGGGCGATGAGCAGTTCTTC. Translating gives CASSYTVSGDEQFF.

The V and J genes are TRBV6-2 or TRBV6-3 and TRBJ1-3; no definite D call. The CDR3 is 14 residues long. The V gene's germline CDR1 is MNHEY and CDR2 SVGEGT. Trimming shortened V by 6 bases and J by 0 bases, and 9 bases separated the two germline ends. The CDR3 DNA is TGTGCCAGCAGCTTACGGAGCTCTGGAAACACCATATATTTT. Translating gives CASSLRSSGNTIYF.

Here the CDR3 reads CASSLFSRDGYTF. In nucleotides, the CDR3 is TGTGCCAGCAGCCTTTTTTCAAGAGATGGCTACACCTTC. This sequence joins TRBV3-1 (or the pseudogene TRBV3-2) and TRBJ1-2; no definite D call. The germline V and J ends were trimmed by 4 bases and 6 bases, with 12 bases remaining between them. Germline V CDR1 and CDR2: LGHDT, YNNKEL (reference sequence). This CDR3 is 13 amino acids long.

This clone was observed once. The J gene is TRBJ2-2, the V gene TRBV5-6; D is unclear. Germline V lookup: CDR1 SGHDT, CDR2 YYEEEE. Between the trimmed V and J ends, which lost 3 bases and 6 bases, there was a span of 9 bases. This CDR3 has 13 amino acids. CDR3 amino acids: CASSWVVPGELFF. CDR3 nucleotides: TGTGCCAGCAGCTGGGTCGTGCCCGGGGAGCTGTTTTTT.

This chain connects TRBV6-4 to TRBJ1-6; D call uncertain. Trimming shortened V by 2 bases and J by 4 bases, and 6 bases separated the two germline ends. Germline assignment: CDR1 MRHNA and CDR2 SNTAGT. The CDR3 has 14 residues. The CDR3 loop reads CASSDTAYNSPLHF. The CDR3 bases are TGTGCCAGCAGTGACACGGCGTATAATTCACCCCTCCACTTT.

The CDR3 protein is CASWGADRGYTF. The CDR3 bases are TGTGCCAGCTGGGGGGCCGACAGGGGCTACACCTTC. The chain links TRBV7-8 to TRBJ1-2; D possibly corresponds to TRBD1 (6 bases). Trimming removed 8 bases at V and 8 bases at J, with 15 bases between. The CDR3 consists of 12 residues. Germline V gives CDR1 SGHVS, CDR2 FQNEAQ.

V is TRBV10-3 and J is TRBJ2-7; possibly TRBD1 for D (6 bases). The CDR3 contains 14 residues. Germline CDR1 is ENHRY and CDR2 is SYGVKD. The V and J ends lost 3 bases and 1 base respectively, with 10 bases between them. The CDR3 coding sequence is TGTGCCATCAGTGAAACAGGGTATTCCTACGAGCAGTACTTC. It is translated as CAISETGYSYEQYF.

This clone was counted once. The chain uses TRBV12-3 or TRBV12-4 and TRBJ1-1; no reliable D call. This CDR3 is 13 amino acids long. Trimming took 4 bases from V and 1 from J, leaving 7 bases between them. CDR3 sequence: CASSYKKNTEAFF. In nucleotides, the CDR3 is TGTGCCAGCAGTTACAAGAAGAACACTGAAGCTTTCTTT.

V usage is TRBV19 and J usage is TRBJ1-1; 7 positions agree with TRBD1. Unmatched junction bases numbered 6, after V lost 5 bases and J lost 0 bases. Looked up from germline, CDR1 is LNHDA and CDR2 is SQIVND (reference sequence). The CDR3 runs 15 residues. The CDR3 sequence: CASSPRTGLNTEAFF. The CDR3 DNA reads TGTGCCAGTAGTCCTCGGACAGGACTGAACACTGAAGCTTTCTTT.

The chain carries TRBV7-8 and TRBJ1-5; D gene unclear. This CDR3 is 15 amino acids long. Germline-derived CDR1 and CDR2 are SGHVS and FQNEAQ. Trimming took 4 bases from V and 3 from J, leaving 13 bases between them. The CDR3 region has the DNA TGTGCCAGCAGCTATGCGAGACATTCCAATCAGCCCCAGCATTTT. This sequence encodes CASSYARHSNQPQHF.

The V and J genes are TRBV27 and TRBJ2-7, with 7 bases aligning to TRBD1. Germline lookup yields CDR1 MNHEY and CDR2 SMNVEV (reference sequence). V shed 0 bases and J 2 bases; nucleotides not matched to a gene: 4. CDR3 size: 15 residues. Here the CDR3 reads CASSLSRDRTYEQYF. CDR3 in DNA: TGTGCCAGCAGTTTATCCCGGGACAGAACCTACGAGCAGTACTTC.

The chain recombines TRBV24-1 with TRBJ1-5; TRBD1 agrees at 8 bases. Unmatched junction bases numbered 1, after V lost 7 bases and J lost 0 bases. Germline values: CDR1 KGHDR, CDR2 SFDVKD. The CDR3 contains 14 residues. The CDR3 protein is CATRDRDSNQPQHF. The DNA for the CDR3 is TGTGCCACCAGGGACAGGGATAGCAATCAGCCCCAGCATTTT.

This clone has a single count. The CDR3 nucleotides are TGTGCCAGCAGTCTCCCCCCCCCGCGGAACACTGAAGCTTTCTTT. It yields the protein CASSLPPPRNTEAFF. The V call is TRBV28, the J call TRBJ1-1, with D uncertain. V lost 5 bases to trimming and J lost 1 base, with 14 bases between them. The CDR3 is 15 amino acids. Germline loops: CDR1 MDHEN, CDR2 SYDVKM.

The rearrangement uses TRBV7-9 and TRBJ2-6; 8 bases fit TRBD1. J gave up 2 bases and V 1 base, and 1 base lay outside the gene matches. Germline loops: CDR1 SEHNR, CDR2 FQNEAQ (reference sequence). The CDR3 extends over 16 amino acids. The DNA of the CDR3 is TGTGCCAGCAGCTTAGTGACAGGGGCTGGGGCCAACGTCCTGACTTTC. Translated, it gives CASSLVTGAGANVLTF.

CDR3 region: CAISEDRGETQYF. Here the CDR3 DNA reads TGTGCCATCAGCGAGGACAGGGGAGAGACCCAGTACTTC. The V call is TRBV10-3, the J call TRBJ2-5; TRBD1 matches 9 bases. The CDR3 runs to 13 residues. After removal of 6 bases from V and 4 bases from J, the junction contained 3 bases not matched to a gene. The germline V gene encodes CDR1 ENHRY and CDR2 SYGVKD.

V and J are TRBV24-1 and TRBJ2-2, with D perhaps being TRBD1 or TRBD2 (5 bases each). This CDR3 comprises 13 residues. The germline V and J ends were trimmed by 6 bases and 5 bases, with 9 bases remaining between them. Germline V lookup: CDR1 KGHDR, CDR2 SFDVKD. Written as DNA, the CDR3 is TGTGCCACCAGTTTTTGGGGGACCGGGGAGCTGTTTTTT. This sequence encodes CATSFWGTGELFF.

The rearrangement joins TRBV19 to TRBJ1-1; a weak D match, TRBD1 (5 bases). Deletions cut 5 bases from V and 3 bases from J, with 13 bases between. Germline V gives CDR1 LNHDA, CDR2 SQIVND (reference sequence). The CDR3 consists of 14 residues. The CDR3 loop reads CASSAPGTHTEAFF. The CDR3, as DNA: TGTGCCAGTAGTGCGCCCGGGACCCACACTGAAGCTTTCTTT.

This chain uses TRBV29-1 with TRBJ1-1, with 11 bases matching TRBD1. V shed 6 bases, J shed 2 bases, and the junction held 11 bases outside the gene matches. CDR3 size: 16 residues. Per the germline V gene, CDR1 is SQVTM and CDR2 is ANQGSEA. CDR3 protein: CSVRTGGMGFNTEAFF. Here the CDR3 DNA reads TGCAGCGTGAGGACAGGGGGCATGGGGTTCAACACTGAAGCTTTCTTT.

The V gene is TRBV2, the J gene TRBJ1-6; D remains ambiguous. CDR3 length: 16 residues. Germline V gene sequence: CDR1 SNHLY, CDR2 FYNNEI. The V end was cut by 7 bases, the J end by 7 bases, with 20 bases between. This chain's CDR3 is CASKGHNTDPNSPLHF. The DNA of the CDR3 is TGTGCCAGCAAGGGCCATAACACGGATCCAAATTCACCCCTCCACTTT.

This clone has a single count. CDR3 bases: TGTGCCTGGAGTGTACATTTCTTTGGTAATGAGCAGTTCTTC. It translates to CAWSVHFFGNEQFF. The chain combines TRBV30 with TRBJ2-1; D is unclear. Germline values: CDR1 GTSNPN, CDR2 SVGIG (reference sequence). The V end lost 0 bases, the J end lost 7 bases, and 13 bases lay between the germline ends. This CDR3 region has 14 residues.

V gene TRBV6-1 combines with J gene TRBJ2-2; TRBD1 matches at 9 bases. The V segment lost 2 bases and the J segment 5 bases; nucleotides outside the gene matches: 3. Germline V lookup: CDR1 MNHNS, CDR2 SASEGT. This CDR3 is 15 amino acids long. The CDR3 DNA reads TGTGCCAGCAGTGAAACAGGGGGCGCAACCGGGGAGCTGTTTTTT. Translated, it gives CASSETGGATGELFF.

This clone was recorded only once. The chain recombines TRBV10-3 with TRBJ2-3; 10 positions agree with TRBD2. J gave up 5 bases and V 6 bases, and 5 bases lay outside the gene matches. The germline CDR1 and CDR2 sequences are ENHRY and SYGVKD. The CDR3 has 14 amino acids. CDR3 sequence reads: CAIRPGLAVDTQYF. In DNA, the CDR3 is TGTGCCATCAGACCTGGACTAGCGGTAGATACGCAGTATTTT.

The chain employs TRBV7-2 and TRBJ2-3, with a tentative D call TRBD1 (5 bases). The CDR3 runs to 16 residues. The germline gives CDR1 SGHTA, CDR2 FQGNSA. V was shortened by 1 base and J by 1 base, with 12 bases between the two germline ends. CDR3 nucleotides: TGTGCCAGCAGCTTAGTCAGCCAGGGCGGCACAGATACGCAGTATTTT. It yields the protein CASSLVSQGGTDTQYF.